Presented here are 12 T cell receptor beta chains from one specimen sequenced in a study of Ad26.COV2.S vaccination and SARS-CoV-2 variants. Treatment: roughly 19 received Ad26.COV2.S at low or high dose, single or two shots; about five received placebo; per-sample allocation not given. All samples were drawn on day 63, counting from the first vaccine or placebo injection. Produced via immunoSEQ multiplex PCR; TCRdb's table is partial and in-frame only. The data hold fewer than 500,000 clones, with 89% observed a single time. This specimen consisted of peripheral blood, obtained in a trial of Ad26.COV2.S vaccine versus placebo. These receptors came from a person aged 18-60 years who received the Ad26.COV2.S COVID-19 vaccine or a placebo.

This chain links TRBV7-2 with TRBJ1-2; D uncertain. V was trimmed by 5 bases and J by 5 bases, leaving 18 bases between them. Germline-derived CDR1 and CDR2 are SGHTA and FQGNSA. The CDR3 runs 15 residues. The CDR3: CASSPEVGVGYGYTF. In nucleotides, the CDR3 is TGTGCCAGCAGCCCCGAGGTCGGGGTGGGATATGGCTACACCTTC.

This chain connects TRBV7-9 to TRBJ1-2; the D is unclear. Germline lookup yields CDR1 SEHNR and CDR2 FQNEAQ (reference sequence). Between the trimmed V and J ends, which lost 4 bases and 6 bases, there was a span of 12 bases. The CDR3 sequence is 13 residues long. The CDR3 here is CASSWNLMDGYTF. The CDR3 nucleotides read TGTGCCAGCAGCTGGAATTTGATGGATGGCTACACCTTC.

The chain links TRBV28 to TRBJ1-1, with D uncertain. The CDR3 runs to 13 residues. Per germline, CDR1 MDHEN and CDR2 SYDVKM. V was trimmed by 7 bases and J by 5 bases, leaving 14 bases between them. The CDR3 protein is CASTDTIGTEAFF. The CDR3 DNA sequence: TGTGCCAGCACCGATACGATTGGGACTGAAGCTTTCTTT.

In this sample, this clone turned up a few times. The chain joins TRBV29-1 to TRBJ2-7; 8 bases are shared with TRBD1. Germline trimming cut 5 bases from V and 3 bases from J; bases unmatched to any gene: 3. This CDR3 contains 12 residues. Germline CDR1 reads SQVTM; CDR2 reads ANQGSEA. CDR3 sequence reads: CSVTGQVYEQYF. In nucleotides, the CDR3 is TGCAGCGTTACGGGACAGGTCTACGAGCAGTACTTC.

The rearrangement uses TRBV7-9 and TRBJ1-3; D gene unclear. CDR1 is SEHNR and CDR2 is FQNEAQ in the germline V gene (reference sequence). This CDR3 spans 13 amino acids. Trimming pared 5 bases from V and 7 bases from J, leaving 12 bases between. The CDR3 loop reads CASSHRSPNTIYF. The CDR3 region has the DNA TGTGCCAGCAGCCATCGGTCGCCCAACACCATATATTTT.

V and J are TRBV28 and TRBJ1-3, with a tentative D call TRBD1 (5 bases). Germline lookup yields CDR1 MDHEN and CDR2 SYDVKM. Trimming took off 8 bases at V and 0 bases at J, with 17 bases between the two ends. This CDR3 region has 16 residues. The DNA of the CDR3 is TGTGCCAGCCACCCTCCCGACAGCCGCTCTGGAAACACCATATATTTT. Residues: CASHPPDSRSGNTIYF.

This chain's CDR3 is CSASAGLYGYTF. In nucleotides, the CDR3 is TGCAGTGCTAGTGCAGGCCTCTATGGCTACACCTTC. The rearrangement joins TRBV20-1 to TRBJ1-2; D ambiguous. The V gene's germline CDR1 is DFQATT and CDR2 SNEGSKA (reference sequence). This CDR3 contains 12 residues. Deletions cut 3 bases from V and 4 bases from J, with 9 bases between.

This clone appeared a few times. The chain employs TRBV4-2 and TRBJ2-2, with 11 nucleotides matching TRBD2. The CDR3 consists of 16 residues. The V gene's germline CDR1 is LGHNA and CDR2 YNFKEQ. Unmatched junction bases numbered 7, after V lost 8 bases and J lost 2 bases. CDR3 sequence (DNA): TGTGCCAGCGAAAGAACTAGCGGGAGAAACACCGGGGAGCTGTTTTTT. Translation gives CASERTSGRNTGELFF.

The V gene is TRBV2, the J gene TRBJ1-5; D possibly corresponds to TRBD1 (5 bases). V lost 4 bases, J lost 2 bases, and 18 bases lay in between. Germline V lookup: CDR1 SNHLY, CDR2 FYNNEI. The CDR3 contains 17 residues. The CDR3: CASSVGPTLGGNQPQHF. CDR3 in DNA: TGTGCCAGCAGTGTGGGACCGACCCTTGGGGGCAATCAGCCCCAGCATTTT.

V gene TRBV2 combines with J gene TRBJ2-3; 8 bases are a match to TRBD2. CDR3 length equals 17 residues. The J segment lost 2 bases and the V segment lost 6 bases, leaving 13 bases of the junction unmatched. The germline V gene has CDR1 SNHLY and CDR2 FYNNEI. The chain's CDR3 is CASSSLAGIATTDTQYF. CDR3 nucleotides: TGTGCCAGCAGCAGCTTAGCGGGAATTGCTACCACAGATACGCAGTATTTT.

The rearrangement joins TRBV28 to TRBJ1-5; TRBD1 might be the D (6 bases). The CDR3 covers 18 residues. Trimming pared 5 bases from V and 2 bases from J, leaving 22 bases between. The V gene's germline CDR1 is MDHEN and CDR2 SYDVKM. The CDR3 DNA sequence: TGTGCCAGCAGTCCACCCCTGTGGGGGGCGCGGGGCAATCAGCCCCAGCATTTT. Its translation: CASSPPLWGARGNQPQHF. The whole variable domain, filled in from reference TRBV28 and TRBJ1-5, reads DVKVTQSSRYLVKRTGEKVFLECVQDMDHENMFWYRQDPGLGLRLIYFSYDVKMKEKGDIPEGYSVSREKKERFSLILESASTNQTSMYLCASSPPLWGARGNQPQHFGDGTRLSIL.

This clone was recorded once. The CDR3 nucleotides are TGCAGTGCCGGGGTTGTGGATGAGCAGTTCTTC. The encoded protein is CSAGVVDEQFF. This chain links TRBV20-1 with TRBJ2-1; a possible D gene is TRBD2 (5 bases). The CDR3 covers 11 residues. Trimming took 6 bases from V and 8 from J, leaving 11 bases between them. Per germline, CDR1 DFQATT and CDR2 SNEGSKA (reference sequence).